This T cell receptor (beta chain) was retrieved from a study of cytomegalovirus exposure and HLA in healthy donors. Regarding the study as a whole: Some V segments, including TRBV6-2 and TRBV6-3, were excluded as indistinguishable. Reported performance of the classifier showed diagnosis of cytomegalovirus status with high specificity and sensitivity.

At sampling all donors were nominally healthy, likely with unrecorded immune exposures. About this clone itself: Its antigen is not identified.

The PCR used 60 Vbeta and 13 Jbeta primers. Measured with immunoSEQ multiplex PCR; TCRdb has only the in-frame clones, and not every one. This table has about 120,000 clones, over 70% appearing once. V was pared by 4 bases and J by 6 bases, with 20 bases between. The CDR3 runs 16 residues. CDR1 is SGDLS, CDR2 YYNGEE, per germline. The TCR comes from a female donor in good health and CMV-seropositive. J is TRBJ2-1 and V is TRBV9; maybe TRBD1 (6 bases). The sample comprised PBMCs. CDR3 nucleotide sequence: TGTGCCAGCAGCCCCTACCGGGGACAAAAGAGCAATGAGCAGTTCTTC. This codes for CASSPYRGQKSNEQFF.